The T cell receptor beta chain under discussion was sequenced for a study of CD8 T cells in cerebrospinal fluid in Alzheimer's disease (dated by TCRdb to between 2020 and 2021). With respect to the entire study: CSF T cell clonal expansion was assessed with two single-cell approaches: plate-based nested PCR sequencing and droplet-based sequencing. This study tested whether clonally expanded T cells could be found in cerebrospinal fluid from healthy elderly individuals and from patients with neurodegenerative disease. In the droplet-based CSF analysis comparing patients with controls, about nine healthy controls (roughly 11,000 cells) and about nine patients with MCI or Alzheimer's disease (10,391 cells) were included. CSF gene-expression analysis, which included Parkinson's disease patients, covered some 25 samples in total.

The cysteine opens and the phenylalanine closes a CDR3 of 11 amino acids. The DNA is not on file. Per the germline V gene, SQVTM is the CDR1 and ANQGSEA is the CDR2. Library method: 10x single-cell sequencing. Profiling of CSF cells was done with 10X Genomics single-cell V(D)J and 5' gene-expression libraries. An Illumina NextSeq550 was used to sequence CSF single-cell TCR libraries. Regarding the original processing steps: After V(D)J reads were mapped to the vdj-GRCh38 alts ensemble 2.0.0 reference, the Cell Ranger vdj pipeline was used to analyse the reads. A clonotype was defined as a group of cell barcodes sharing the same set of productive CDR3 nucleotide sequences. Clonotype information was added to Seurat v3.0 gene-expression metadata to link clonality with transcriptional profiles. Any CSF cell with more than 1,800 genes, more than 7,500 UMIs or more than 10% mitochondrial reads was excluded. CDR3-beta sequences were compared against VDJdb to identify TCRs with known antigen specificity. Network analysis of clone sharing used the R package qgraph and included only TCRs with complete alpha and beta chains. Each CDR3 protein sequence appears as one entry after TCRdb reprocessed the reads, and no DNA is included. The V and J calls were not made by the authors but by TCRdb's processing. The sample's records list 1,500 to 2,000 distinct CDR3 sequences. The ten largest account for 6.2% of the sample.

Every participant was in good physical condition and had no acute infectious disease. For droplet-based sequencing, live CSF cells were sorted with a live/dead marker. To pellet immune cells, CSF obtained by lumbar puncture was centrifuged at 300g. CSF samples were checked for red blood cells, and any sample contaminated with blood was excluded. CSF cells were cryopreserved by placing the cells in freezing medium, freezing the cells overnight at -80 degrees C, and then storing the cells in liquid nitrogen. Before analysis, CSF samples had been stored for less than seven months. Findings and caveats that apply to the study as a whole: When data were pooled, most of the 6 Alzheimer's patients but only 1 of 10 healthy subjects had a highly expanded clone, defined as at least 3% of TCRs. The authors cautioned that detecting EBV-specific TCRs in CSF does not establish a causal link between EBV and Alzheimer's disease. Compared with controls, patients with MCI or Alzheimer's disease had a higher percentage of their CSF TCRs made up by the single largest clone. The overall clonality comparison included only samples with detectable clones (approximately 11 healthy, 5 MCI, 5 AD, 6 PD). The EBV-specific clones were neither the most highly expanded clones nor enriched among patients.

This clonotype ranks as medium-sized (0.01 to 0.1%) by frequency alone, as no count is recorded. This receptor's antigen is unknown. This chain joins TRBV29-1 to TRBJ1-2; TCRdb's D call of TRBD1 is untestable without DNA. This receptor was taken from a human donor in good health. Sequencing used cerebrospinal fluid. The CDR3 protein sequence reads: CAGQGSDGYTF.